This T cell receptor beta chain was identified in a study of identical twins. The table lists this clonotype with a few counts. TCRdb called the 5' RACE reads again in MiXCR, with one record for every CDR3 protein. The repertoire holds around 490,000 distinct CDR3 sequences, with around 15% as singletons. Each donor (without exception) was a healthy Caucasian. The V gene's germline CDR1 is SQVTM and CDR2 ANQGSEA. The CDR3 loop spans 13 amino acids. The junction had 6 bases not matched to a gene; V was cut back by 4 bases and J by 5 bases. These same data were also listed under a study on yellow fever vaccine responses in identical twins. From that report: Twin vaccine T cell responses reportedly seemed partly convergent, partly personalized.

This TCR derives from a woman in her late teens or twenties in good health. The chain employs TRBV29-1 and TRBJ2-7, with 9 bases aligning to TRBD1. The sample was CD4+ T cells sorted from blood. Written as DNA, the CDR3 is TGCAGCGTTGCTCCGGGACAGGGCAACGAGCAGTACTTC. Protein product: CSVAPGQGNEQYF.